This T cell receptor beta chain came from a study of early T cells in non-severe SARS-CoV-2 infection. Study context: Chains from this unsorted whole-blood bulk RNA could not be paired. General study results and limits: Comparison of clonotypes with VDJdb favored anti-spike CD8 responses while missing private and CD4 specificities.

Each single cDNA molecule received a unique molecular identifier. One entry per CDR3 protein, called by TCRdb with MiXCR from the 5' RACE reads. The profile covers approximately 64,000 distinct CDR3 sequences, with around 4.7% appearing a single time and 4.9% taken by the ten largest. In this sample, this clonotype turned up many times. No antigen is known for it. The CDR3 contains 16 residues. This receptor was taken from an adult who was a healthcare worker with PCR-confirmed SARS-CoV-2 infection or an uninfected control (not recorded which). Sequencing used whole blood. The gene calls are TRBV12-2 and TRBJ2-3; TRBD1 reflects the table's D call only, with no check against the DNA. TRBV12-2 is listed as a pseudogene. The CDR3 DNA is TGTGCAAGTCGCTTAGCGGAGGGGGGCGGCACAGATACGCAGTATTTT. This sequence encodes CASRLAEGGGTDTQYF.